Below are 11 T cell receptor beta chains sequenced from a single sample in a study of PD-L1 blockade in urothelial cancer. Time point described: peripheral blood 6 weeks after treatment start. Libraries were prepared by immunoSEQ multiplex PCR; TCRdb keeps only in-frame clonotypes and omits some of them. This table holds 20,000 to 25,000 clones, approximately 77% found once. Sequences were derived from PBMCs, sampled around atezolizumab (anti-PD-L1) treatment. Receptors originate from a man between 65 and 85 years old with urothelial cancer.

The genes are TRBV7-2 and TRBJ2-7, with 8 bases that match TRBD1. Germline CDR1 and CDR2: SGHTA and FQGNSA. Germline trimming cut 5 bases from V and 1 base from J; bases unmatched to any gene: 4. The CDR3 runs to 14 residues. The CDR3 bases are TGTGCCAGCAGCGCGACAGGGGCGTCCTACGAGCAGTACTTC. Its translation is CASSATGASYEQYF.

This clone has only a few counts. This rearrangement joins TRBV14 to TRBJ1-4, with D maybe TRBD1 (6 bases). The CDR3 is 14 residues long. Germline CDR1 SGHDN, CDR2 FVKESK. V was clipped by 6 bases and J by 3 bases, with 11 bases between them. The CDR3 nucleotides are TGTGCCAGCAGTACAGGGAACGCTAATGAAAAACTGTTTTTT. Translation gives CASSTGNANEKLFF.

In DNA form, the CDR3 reads TGTGCCAGTAGTTGGACTAACACCGGGGAGCTGTTTTTT. It specifies CASSWTNTGELFF. The chain joins TRBV19 to TRBJ2-2; D might be TRBD2 (5 bases). With 5 bases removed from V and 2 bases from J, the gap between germline ends came to 6 bases. Germline-derived CDR1 and CDR2 are LNHDA and SQIVND (reference sequence). The CDR3 is made up of 13 amino acids. The full variable domain, rest sourced from reference TRBV19 and TRBJ2-2, is DGGITQSPKYLFRKEGQNVTLSCEQNLNHDAMYWYRQDPGQGLRLIYYSQIVNDFQKGDIAEGYSVSREKKESFPLTVTSAQKNPTAFYLCASSWTNTGELFFGEGSRLTVL.

The genes are TRBV5-1 and TRBJ1-1; D might be TRBD1 (6 bases). This CDR3 spans 14 amino acids. V shed 3 bases and J shed 7 bases, with 16 bases lying between them. Germline V gene sequence: CDR1 SGHRS, CDR2 YFSETQ. This CDR3 is CASSSNLEGGEAFF. In DNA, the CDR3 is TGCGCCAGCAGCTCGAACCTCGAAGGGGGTGAAGCTTTCTTT.

The chain employs TRBV19 and TRBJ2-3; tentative D call: TRBD2 (6 bases). The V end lost 5 bases, the J end lost 6 bases, and 15 bases lay between the germline ends. CDR1 LNHDA and CDR2 SQIVND come from the germline V gene (reference sequence). The CDR3 is 14 amino acids. CDR3 DNA sequence: TGTGCCAGTAGTTCCCGGGAGATAGGGGATACGCAGTATTTT. Translating it yields CASSSREIGDTQYF.

V gene TRBV4-3 combines with J gene TRBJ1-2; TRBD1 matches 9 bases. This CDR3 has 18 amino acids. Germline CDR1 and CDR2: LGHNA and YSLEER. After removal of 0 bases from V and 4 bases from J, the junction contained 12 bases not matched to a gene. The CDR3 loop reads CASSQDRNTGGWVYGYTF. Here the CDR3 DNA reads TGCGCCAGCAGCCAAGATAGAAATACAGGGGGCTGGGTCTATGGCTACACCTTC.

The CDR3 sequence: CASSSLRDKLLADTSTDTQYF. In DNA form, the CDR3 reads TGTGCCAGCAGCTCTCTGAGGGATAAGTTACTAGCGGATACTAGCACAGATACGCAGTATTTT. This chain uses TRBV13 with TRBJ2-3, with 8 bases matching TRBD2. The germline V gene has CDR1 PRHDT and CDR2 FYEKMQ (reference sequence). The CDR3 has 21 residues. V lost 4 bases and J lost 0; bases outside the gene matches: 21.

This clone was seen once. The CDR3 end shows no conserved phenylalanine or tryptophan, and so a read error is likely. Because the CDR3's place on the DNA is in doubt, the DNA is left out and the CDR3 is given as listed by TCRdb. The chain uses TRBV21-1 and TRBJ2-7; the table's D call of TRBD2 was not tested on the DNA. TRBV21-1 is annotated as a pseudogene. With termini counted, the CDR3 has 12 amino acids. This CDR3 is CASSDRLAGGPG.

The chain joins TRBV5-3 to TRBJ1-3; D is perhaps TRBD1 (6 bases). TRBV5-3 is known as an ORF, though its function is uncertain. The CDR3 consists of 14 residues. V lost 5 bases and J lost 3, with 12 bases in between. CDR3 residues: CARSSGTNGNTIYF. In nucleotides, the CDR3 is TGTGCCAGAAGTTCCGGGACAAATGGAAACACCATATATTTT.

The chain links TRBV29-1 to TRBJ2-7, with 9 positions matching TRBD2. Germline V gives CDR1 SQVTM, CDR2 ANQGSEA. This CDR3 spans 14 amino acids. Trimming took 1 base from V and 5 from J; bases not matched to a gene: 6. The CDR3 DNA is TGCAGCGTTGAAGGGCGGGAGGGCTTCGACGAGCAGTACTTC. Its translation: CSVEGREGFDEQYF.

The chain carries TRBV6-5 and TRBJ2-1; 8 bases match TRBD1. V lost 6 bases to trimming and J lost 3 bases; unmatched junction nucleotides: 7. The CDR3 covers 15 residues. Germline CDR1 and CDR2: MNHEY and SVGAGI. CDR3 bases: TGTGCCAGCAGCTCGGGACAGGTTGGCTACAATGAGCAGTTCTTC. It codes for CASSSGQVGYNEQFF.